The sequence of this T cell receptor (beta chain) was determined in a study of identical twins. Germline V CDR1 and CDR2: MNHEY, SVGAGI. The CDR3 has 14 residues. V was pared by 6 bases and J by 8 bases, with 8 bases of the junction left unmatched. From the 5' RACE reads, TCRdb called clonotypes with MiXCR, one entry per CDR3 protein. The table shows under 900,000 distinct CDR3 sequences, with roughly 18% occurring only once. This same sample was also part of a study on T cells expressing NK-cell markers. That report notes: Out of eight donors sequenced, seven tested HCMV-seropositive and the remaining one seronegative.

Sequencing used PBMCs. The source is a woman aged 18-30 years in good health. The chain employs TRBV6-5 and TRBJ2-1; 9 bases line up with TRBD2. As DNA, the CDR3 is TGTGCCAGCAGCTCTCGCGGGGGGGCCGATGAGCAGTTCTTC. As protein: CASSSRGGADEQFF.